The present T cell receptor (beta chain) was sequenced within a study of blood T cells in healthy people across ages. This clonotype was seen only a few times. Then a second PCR, running roughly 7 to 11 cycles, was carried out with a sample-barcoded 5' primer and a J-beta primer mix. In TCRdb, the 5' RACE reads were re-called with MiXCR into one record per CDR3 protein. The sample records more than 1 million distinct CDR3 sequences, around 43% being singletons. The source is a woman in her sixties or seventies in good health. Sequenced material: blood.

The CDR3 loop is CASSHLGASIQYF. CDR3 DNA: TGTGCCAGCAGCCACCTCGGGGCTAGCATTCAGTACTTC. The genes are TRBV14 and TRBJ2-4, with D perhaps assigned TRBD1 or TRBD2 (5 bases each). CDR3 length: 13 amino acids. V was clipped by 3 bases and J by 9 bases, with 12 bases between them. Germline assignment: CDR1 SGHDN and CDR2 FVKESK.